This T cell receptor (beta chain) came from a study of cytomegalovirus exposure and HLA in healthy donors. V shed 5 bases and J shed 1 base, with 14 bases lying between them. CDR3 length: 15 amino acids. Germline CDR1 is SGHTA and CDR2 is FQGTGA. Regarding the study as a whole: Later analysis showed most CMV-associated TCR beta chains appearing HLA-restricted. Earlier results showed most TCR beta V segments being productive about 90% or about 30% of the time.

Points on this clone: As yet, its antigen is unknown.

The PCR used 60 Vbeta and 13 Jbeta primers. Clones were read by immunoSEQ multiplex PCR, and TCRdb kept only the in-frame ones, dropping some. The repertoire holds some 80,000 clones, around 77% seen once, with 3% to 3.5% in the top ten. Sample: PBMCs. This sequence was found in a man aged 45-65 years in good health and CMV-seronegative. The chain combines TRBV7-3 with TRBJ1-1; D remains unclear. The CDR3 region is CASSPQAGQNTEAFF. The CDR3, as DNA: TGTGCCAGCAGCCCCCAAGCAGGCCAGAACACTGAAGCTTTCTTT.